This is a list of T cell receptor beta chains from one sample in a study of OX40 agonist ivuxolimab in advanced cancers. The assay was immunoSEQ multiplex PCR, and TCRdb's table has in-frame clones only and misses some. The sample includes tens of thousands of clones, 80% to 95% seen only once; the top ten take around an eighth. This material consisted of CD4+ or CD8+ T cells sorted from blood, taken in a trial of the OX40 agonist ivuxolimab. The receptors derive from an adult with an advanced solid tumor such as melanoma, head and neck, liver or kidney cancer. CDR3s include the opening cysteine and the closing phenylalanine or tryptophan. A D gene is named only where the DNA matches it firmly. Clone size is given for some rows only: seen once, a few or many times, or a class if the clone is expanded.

TGTGCCAGCAGTGAAGCATGGGCAACAGATACGCAGTATTTT CASSEAWATDTQYF TRBJ2-3 TRBV2 - -
TGTGCTAGTGGCCGAACCCTTGACAGGGGATGGGTTCAGCCCCAGCATTTT CASGRTLDRGWVQPQHF TRBJ1-5 TRBV12-5 - TRBD1
TGTGCCAGCAGTTACATCCACAGGGAAAATTCACCCCTCCACTTT CASSYIHRENSPLHF TRBJ1-6 TRBV6-5 - -
TGCAGCGTACCAATATGGACTGAAGCTTTCTTT CSVPIWTEAFF TRBJ1-1 TRBV29-1 - -
TGTGCCAGCAGCTTGAGGGGGAGTGGAAACACCATATATTTT CASSLRGSGNTIYF TRBJ1-3 TRBV5-4 - -
TGTGCCAGCAGCCAAGTTAAAGGTGGGGCCTACGAGCAGTACTTC CASSQVKGGAYEQYF TRBJ2-7 TRBV4-2 - -
TGTGCCAGCAGCTTAGGTAGCTATGGCTACACCTTC CASSLGSYGYTF TRBJ1-2 TRBV11-2 - -
TGTGCCAGCAGTTTACGAGTAGGACAGCCCTACGAGCAGTACTTC CASSLRVGQPYEQYF TRBJ2-7 TRBV27 - -
TGCGCCAGCACCCGGAGCGTAGGGGACATGACTGAAGCTTTCTTT CASTRSVGDMTEAFF TRBJ1-1 TRBV4-3 - -
TGTGCCAGCAGTTACAAAGACAGCTCCTACGAACAGTACTTC CASSYKDSSYEQYF TRBJ2-7 TRBV6-5 - -
TGTGCCACCAGCTCAACGGCAGGCGAGTACAATGAGCAGTTCTTC CATSSTAGEYNEQFF TRBJ2-1 TRBV15 - -
TGTGCCATCAGTGAAGGACTAGCGGGGGCCTCTAGCACAGATACGCAGTATTTT CAISEGLAGASSTDTQYF TRBJ2-3 TRBV10-3 once TRBD2
TGTGCCAGTAGTATAGATCTGTCGGGGGACAGGCCTAGCACAGATACGCAGTATTTT CASSIDLSGDRPSTDTQYF TRBJ2-3 TRBV19 - TRBD1
TGTGCCAGCAGCTTGTTAACTAATTCCTACGAGCAGTACTTC CASSLLTNSYEQYF TRBJ2-7 TRBV5-5 - -
TGCGCCAGCAGCCAAGAAAGGTTTATAGATGAGCAGTTCTTC CASSQERFIDEQFF TRBJ2-1 TRBV4-1 - -
TGTGCCAGTAGTAGGACAGGGTCTCCCGTCTACGAGCAGTACTTC CASSRTGSPVYEQYF TRBJ2-7 TRBV19 - TRBD1
TGCGCCAGCAGCCAAGAGAGTGGGAGAGCCTACGAGCAGTACTTC CASSQESGRAYEQYF TRBJ2-7 TRBV4-3 - -
TGTGCCAGCAGCCTGAGACAGGGTGCCAATGAGCAGTTCTTC CASSLRQGANEQFF TRBJ2-1 TRBV11-3 - TRBD1
TGTGCCAGCAGCTTAGGGCGCTCCTACGAGCAGTACTTC CASSLGRSYEQYF TRBJ2-7 TRBV6-5 - -
TGTGCCAGCAGCTTTGGGACTAGCGGTCTCACAGATACGCAGTATTTT CASSFGTSGLTDTQYF TRBJ2-3 TRBV13 once TRBD2
TGTGCCAGCAGCTCGCCCAAAGGGACAGGGGAAATCGATACGCAGTATTTT CASSSPKGTGEIDTQYF TRBJ2-3 TRBV7-9 - TRBD1
TGTGCCAGCAGTGAAGCGCGAGGGGCCGCCCCATACTTC CASSEARGAAPYF TRBJ2-7 TRBV2 - -
TGCGCCAGCAGCTACTCCTACGAGCAGTACTTC CASSYSYEQYF TRBJ2-7 TRBV5-1 - -
TGTGCCAGCAGTGAATGGGAGTACAATGAGCAGTTCTTC CASSEWEYNEQFF TRBJ2-1 TRBV6-1 - -
TGTGCCAGCAGTTACGTAAAATCGGGGGGGGTTGAGCAGTTCTTC CASSYVKSGGVEQFF TRBJ2-1 TRBV6-5 - TRBD2
TGTGCCAGCAGTACGTTAGTGGAGAGCTCCTACGAGCAGTACTTC CASSTLVESSYEQYF TRBJ2-7 TRBV6-5 - -
TGTGCCTGGAGTTACCTCGGGGGGGGAAACTACGAGCAGTACTTC CAWSYLGGGNYEQYF TRBJ2-7 TRBV30 - TRBD2
TGTGCCAGCAAGGGAAAGATCGACTATGGCTACACCTTC CASKGKIDYGYTF TRBJ1-2 TRBV9 - -
- CASSSSTGASREQYF TRBJ2-7 TRBV7-9 - -
TGCAGTGCCCTCGGGGGGGCTGAAGCTTTCTTT CSALGGAEAFF TRBJ1-1 TRBV20-1 few -
TGTGCCAGCAGCTTATCGGATGGAGCCTACGAGCAGTACTTC CASSLSDGAYEQYF TRBJ2-7 TRBV11-2 - -
TGTGCCAGCAGCTTGAGGGGTGGTGAGCAGTTCTTC CASSLRGGEQFF TRBJ2-1 TRBV5-6 - -
TGTGCCAGCAGTTTATTATATGGCCATCAGCCCCAGCATTTT CASSLLYGHQPQHF TRBJ1-5 TRBV27 - -
TGTGCCAGCAGCCAGCCCCTAGCGGGGGCGTACCAAGAGACCCAGTACTTC CASSQPLAGAYQETQYF TRBJ2-5 TRBV7-2 - TRBD2
TGTGCCAGCAGCAGACTGGGCGGGGTCCTCGATGAGCAGTTCTTC CASSRLGGVLDEQFF TRBJ2-1 TRBV7-6 - -
TGTGCCAGCAGTTTACTAGCGGGAGAAGAGACCCAGTACTTC CASSLLAGEETQYF TRBJ2-5 TRBV6-5 - TRBD2
TGTGCCAGCAGTTACCAGGGCTCTTTCTATGGCTACACCTTC CASSYQGSFYGYTF TRBJ1-2 TRBV6-5 - -
TGTGCCAGCAGCAGGGATTGGGATGAGCAGTACTTC CASSRDWDEQYF TRBJ2-7 TRBV2 once -